This T cell receptor beta chain derives from a study of T cell responses to AZD1222 COVID-19 vaccine. From germline, CDR1 is LGHNA and CDR2 YSLEER. This CDR3 has 13 amino acids. Trimming stripped 0 bases from V and 4 bases from J, with 7 bases between. A remark on this clone: The antigen remains unidentified.

Broader study findings: Sampling that yielded the repertoires occurred only after the peak T cell response. White British people made up most donors, females outnumbered males, and clonal diversity was possibly underestimated. Increased Spike-specific TCR breadth and depth were observed after two AZD1222 doses.

Clones were sequenced by immunoSEQ multiplex PCR, and TCRdb holds only the in-frame ones, with some missing. This sample has just over 95,000 clones, with less than 90% found just once. The gene calls are TRBV4-3 and TRBJ2-7, with D unresolved. This clonotype was sampled from an adult in good health. The specimen was peripheral blood, collected on day 0 of AZD1222 vaccination. CDR3 region: CASSQDRTYEQYF. The CDR3 nucleotides read TGCGCCAGCAGCCAAGATCGTACGTACGAGCAGTACTTC.